This T cell receptor beta chain was obtained from a study of control samples from healthy donors and cancer patients. Germline CDR1 is MNHEY and CDR2 is SVGAGI. The CDR3 loop spans 11 amino acids. Trimming stripped 5 bases from V and 3 bases from J, with 2 bases between. The method was immunoSEQ multiplex PCR; TCRdb's version includes in-frame clones alone and lacks a portion of them. The sample contains approximately 87,000 clones, around 83% of which appear only once. This clone came up a few times. This TCR derives from a woman aged 45-65 years in good health. The chain recombines TRBV6-5 with TRBJ1-3; D is undetermined. Sequencing used blood. CDR3 DNA: TGTGCCAGCAGTCTTGGAAACACCATATATTTT. Translated, it gives CASSLGNTIYF.